What follows are 26 T cell receptor beta chains derived from one specimen sequenced in a study of shared clonotypes between healthy human individuals (dated by TCRdb to 2018 to 2021). Receptors were amplified or captured by the immunoSEQ multiplex PCR assay. TCRdb stores this immuneACCESS table with in-frame sequences only. Part of the clones is absent; in the studies checked, under half of the shortfall reflects unresolved V genes, and no reason is known for the rest. The sample table holds 2 million to 3 million clones, of which roughly 93% were seen once. The leading ten clones occupy around 0.4% of the sample. Sample: naive CD4+ T cells from PBMCs. The sample's cell subset or site label, in plain terms: CD45RA+ positively selected. These receptors all come from a man in his late teens or twenties in good health. Some clones in this sample may be carry-over from other donors' samples.

The CDR3 spells CASSPSYGGGRNEQFF. The CDR3 DNA reads as TGTGCCAGCAGTCCATCCTACGGGGGAGGACGGAATGAGCAGTTCTTC. This chain links TRBV11-3 with TRBJ2-1; perhaps TRBD2 as D (6 bases). Germline-derived CDR1 and CDR2 are SGHNT and YENEEA. V was clipped by 6 bases and J by 7 bases, with 22 bases between them. The CDR3 length is 16 residues.

The chain carries TRBV28 and TRBJ1-4; no clear D gene. The CDR3 is 17 residues long. With 2 bases removed from V and 8 bases from J, the gap between germline ends came to 21 bases. Germline V gene lookup returns CDR1 MDHEN and CDR2 SYDVKM. The CDR3 is CASSLAVGVKVGEKLFF. CDR3 nucleotides: TGTGCCAGCAGTTTAGCCGTCGGAGTGAAGGTGGGAGAAAAACTGTTTTTT.

This chain uses TRBV7-2 with TRBJ1-2, with D uncertain. The CDR3 runs to 13 residues. Between the trimmed V and J ends, which lost 5 bases and 3 bases, there was a span of 10 bases. Germline V gene data show CDR1 as SGHTA and CDR2 as FQGNSA. The CDR3 bases are TGTGCCAGCAGCCCACCTAATTACTATGGCTACACCTTC. Translated: CASSPPNYYGYTF.

The gene calls are TRBV29-1 and TRBJ2-1; TRBD1 or TRBD2 may be the D gene (5 bases each). This CDR3 contains 11 residues. Per the germline V gene, CDR1 is SQVTM and CDR2 is ANQGSEA. Deletions cut 4 bases from V and 9 bases from J, with 10 bases between. The CDR3 spells CSVGTGTEQFF. The CDR3 nucleotides are TGCAGCGTTGGTACCGGGACTGAGCAGTTCTTC.

This clone has just one count. The rearrangement joins TRBV25-1 to TRBJ2-7; D gene uncertain. V lost 1 base and J lost 0, with 13 bases in between. The CDR3 totals 16 residues. CDR1 and CDR2 from the germline V gene are MGHDK and SYGVNS. The CDR3 sequence is CASSESWPTYSYEQYF. CDR3 nucleotides: TGTGCCAGCAGTGAATCATGGCCCACTTACTCCTACGAGCAGTACTTC.

The chain has TRBV7-2 and TRBJ1-4, with no clear D. The CDR3 runs to 15 residues. V lost 1 base and J 8 bases, leaving 14 bases between the germline ends. Per germline, CDR1 SGHTA and CDR2 FQGNSA. The CDR3 region has the DNA TGTGCCAGCAGCTTAGGTATCCGGGCTCGAGAAAAACTGTTTTTT. Protein sequence: CASSLGIRAREKLFF.

The CDR3 DNA is TGCGCCAGCAGTGATCAGGGGAACCAAGAGACCCAGTACTTC. This sequence encodes CASSDQGNQETQYF. This sequence joins TRBV5-1 and TRBJ2-5; tentative D call: TRBD1 (6 bases). V was cut by 5 bases and J by 0 bases, with 11 bases left in between. The CDR3 has 14 residues. Germline CDR1 is SGHRS and CDR2 is YFSETQ.

This sequence joins TRBV29-1 and TRBJ2-3, with 11 nucleotides matching TRBD2. Germline V gene lookup returns CDR1 SQVTM and CDR2 ANQGSEA. The CDR3 has 13 residues. The J segment lost 5 bases and the V segment lost 6 bases, leaving 4 bases of the junction unmatched. CDR3: CSVLSGRVDTQYF. The CDR3, as DNA: TGCAGCGTCCTTAGCGGGAGGGTAGATACGCAGTATTTT.

The rearrangement joins TRBV9 to TRBJ2-7; TRBD1 might be the D (6 bases). Trimming stripped 0 bases from V and 4 bases from J, with 14 bases between. Germline CDR1 is SGDLS and CDR2 is YYNGEE. The CDR3 contains 15 residues. CDR3 region: CASSVAMDSIYEQYF. Written as DNA, the CDR3 is TGTGCCAGCAGCGTAGCTATGGACAGTATTTACGAGCAGTACTTC.

The V gene is TRBV27, the J gene TRBJ2-3, with 7 bases matching TRBD1. The CDR3 sequence is 15 residues long. Germline CDR1 and CDR2: MNHEY and SMNVEV (reference sequence). J gave up 2 bases and V 7 bases, and 9 bases lay outside the gene matches. The CDR3 DNA follows: TGTGCCAGCACCCCAGCCGACAGGGCCACAGATACGCAGTATTTT. This translates into CASTPADRATDTQYF.

The rearrangement joins TRBV6-6 to TRBJ1-2, with D unresolved. The germline V gene has CDR1 MNHNY and CDR2 SVGAGI (reference sequence). This CDR3 spans 13 amino acids. V lost 8 bases to trimming and J lost 7 bases, with 17 bases between them. The CDR3 spells CASGGRALSGYTF. The CDR3 nucleotides are TGTGCCAGCGGCGGGAGGGCCCTTAGTGGCTACACCTTC.

This clone was found once. The chain has TRBV19 and TRBJ2-1; TRBD2 aligns across 12 bases. V shed 4 bases and J 9 bases; nucleotides not matched to a gene: 13. Germline V gene data show CDR1 as LNHDA and CDR2 as SQIVND (reference sequence). The CDR3 has 17 residues. This CDR3 is CASSNLLGLAGSGEQFF. CDR3 sequence (DNA): TGTGCCAGTAGTAACCTACTAGGACTAGCGGGATCGGGTGAGCAGTTCTTC. Full variable domain (missing parts from reference TRBV19 and TRBJ2-1): DGGITQSPKYLFRKEGQNVTLSCEQNLNHDAMYWYRQDPGQGLRLIYYSQIVNDFQKGDIAEGYSVSREKKESFPLTVTSAQKNPTAFYLCASSNLLGLAGSGEQFFGPGTRLTVL.

The V call is TRBV6-5, the J call TRBJ2-7, with D maybe TRBD2 (6 bases). The CDR3 has 15 residues. Germline CDR1 and CDR2: MNHEY and SVGAGI. V lost 7 bases, J lost 3 bases, and 19 bases lay in between. The DNA for the CDR3 is TGTGCCAGCACCGTGACCGGGACTGGGATCTACGAGCAGTACTTC. It translates to CASTVTGTGIYEQYF.

V is TRBV5-1 and J is TRBJ2-5; 10 bases agree with TRBD2. After removal of 4 bases from V and 5 bases from J, the junction contained 5 bases not matched to a gene. This CDR3 region has 14 residues. From germline, CDR1 is SGHRS and CDR2 YFSETQ. This CDR3 is CASSTSGIMETQYF. Here the CDR3 DNA reads TGCGCCAGCAGCACTAGCGGGATAATGGAGACCCAGTACTTC.

This chain connects TRBV29-1 to TRBJ2-1, with 8 bases matching TRBD1. The CDR3 runs to 12 residues. Germline V gene data show CDR1 as SQVTM and CDR2 as ANQGSEA. Germline trimming cut 5 bases from V and 7 bases from J; bases unmatched to any gene: 4. The CDR3 DNA follows: TGCAGCGTTACACGACAGGGGAATGAGCAGTTCTTC. Translation: CSVTRQGNEQFF.

J is TRBJ2-7 and V is TRBV28; 10 bases are a match to TRBD1. This CDR3 has 16 residues. Trimming at V came to 6 bases and at J to 5 bases, leaving 13 bases not matched to a gene. Germline CDR1 MDHEN, CDR2 SYDVKM. The chain's CDR3 is CASRSWPGGQGNEQYF. In DNA, the CDR3 is TGTGCCAGCAGATCATGGCCGGGGGGACAGGGGAACGAGCAGTACTTC.

The CDR3, as DNA: TGTGCCGTCACAGGGGGCGTTGGCTACACCTTC. Protein product: CAVTGGVGYTF. The V call is TRBV28, the J call TRBJ1-2, with 9 bases identical to TRBD1. The junction had 5 bases not matched to a gene; V was cut back by 11 bases and J by 7 bases. The CDR3 spans 11 residues. Germline lookup yields CDR1 MDHEN and CDR2 SYDVKM.

The rearrangement links TRBV6-5 to TRBJ2-1, with TRBD1 matching 11 bases. The V gene end was trimmed by 4 bases and the J gene end by 6 bases; junction bases not matched to a gene: 5. CDR3 length: 15 residues. CDR1 and CDR2 (germline): MNHEY, SVGAGI. CDR3 region: CASSSRTGGFNEQFF. The CDR3 coding sequence is TGTGCCAGCAGTTCCCGGACAGGGGGCTTCAATGAGCAGTTCTTC.

The CDR3 nucleotides are TGTGCCAGCAGTAACCCGGAAGGCACCGGGGAGCTGTTTTTT. Its protein is CASSNPEGTGELFF. The gene calls are TRBV6-5 and TRBJ2-2; D uncertain. Germline assignment: CDR1 MNHEY and CDR2 SVGAGI. The CDR3 loop spans 14 amino acids. V lost 5 bases and J 4 bases, leaving 11 bases between the germline ends.

V is TRBV4-2 and J is TRBJ2-3, with 9 bases that match TRBD2. V lost 4 bases and J lost 4; bases outside the gene matches: 3. The CDR3 has 14 amino acids. CDR1 is LGHNA and CDR2 is YNFKEQ in the germline V gene. CDR3 in amino acids: CASSPGLASDTQYF. CDR3 DNA: TGTGCCAGCAGCCCGGGACTAGCTTCAGATACGCAGTATTTT.

Comment on this clone: Other DNA sequences in the same sample also yield this CDR3. The gene calls are TRBV18 and TRBJ2-7; a weak D match, TRBD1 (6 bases). CDR1 and CDR2 from the germline V gene are KGHSH and LQKENI. Between the trimmed V and J ends, which lost 0 bases and 2 bases, there was a span of 8 bases. The CDR3 runs 14 residues. CDR3 coding DNA: TGTGCCAGCTCACCACCACAGGGAACCTACGAGCAGTACTTC. Protein: CASSPPQGTYEQYF.

This chain uses TRBV28 with TRBJ2-2; maybe TRBD1 (5 bases). With 6 bases removed from V and 6 bases from J, the gap between germline ends came to 8 bases. CDR3 length equals 12 residues. Germline V gives CDR1 MDHEN, CDR2 SYDVKM. CDR3: CASRKGAGELFF. The CDR3 coding sequence is TGTGCCAGCAGGAAAGGGGCCGGGGAGCTGTTTTTT.

The chain links TRBV7-9 to TRBJ2-6, with D perhaps matching TRBD2 (5 bases). Germline values: CDR1 SEHNR, CDR2 FQNEAQ (reference sequence). This CDR3 has 11 residues. V gave up 0 bases and J gave up 15 bases, with 6 bases separating them. The CDR3 DNA reads TGTGCCAGCAGCTTAGCGGCGGGCCTGACTTTC. This gives the protein CASSLAAGLTF.

This clone occurred once. V and J are TRBV18 and TRBJ2-7, with a tentative D call TRBD1 (6 bases). The CDR3 sequence is 16 residues long. Trimming took 0 bases from V and 3 from J, leaving 15 bases between them. From germline, CDR1 is KGHSH and CDR2 LQKENI. CDR3: CASSPPSRGGFYEQYF. In nucleotides, the CDR3 is TGTGCCAGCTCACCACCCTCCAGGGGCGGTTTCTACGAGCAGTACTTC. The whole variable domain, remainder taken from reference TRBV18 and TRBJ2-7, is NAGVMQNPRHLVRRRGQEARLRCSPMKGHSHVYWYRQLPEEGLKFMVYLQKENIIDESGMPKERFSAEFPKEGPSILRIQQVVRGDSAAYFCASSPPSRGGFYEQYFGPGTRLTVT.

The V call is TRBV9, the J call TRBJ2-7; TRBD2 matches at 10 bases. This CDR3 spans 14 amino acids. Germline V gene lookup returns CDR1 SGDLS and CDR2 YYNGEE. J was trimmed by 5 bases and V by 4 bases; bases with no gene match: 6. The CDR3 region is CASSPRLAGNEQYF. The CDR3, as DNA: TGTGCCAGCAGCCCTCGACTAGCGGGTAACGAGCAGTACTTC.

V usage is TRBV11-2 and J usage is TRBJ1-4; D gene unclear. Per germline, CDR1 SGHAT and CDR2 FQNNGV. The CDR3 covers 16 residues. The V gene lost 2 bases and the J gene lost 7 bases, with 17 bases spanning the gap. The CDR3 DNA is TGTGCCAGCAGCTTAAGGTCGAAGGGAAGCGGTGAAAAACTGTTTTTT. This sequence encodes CASSLRSKGSGEKLFF.